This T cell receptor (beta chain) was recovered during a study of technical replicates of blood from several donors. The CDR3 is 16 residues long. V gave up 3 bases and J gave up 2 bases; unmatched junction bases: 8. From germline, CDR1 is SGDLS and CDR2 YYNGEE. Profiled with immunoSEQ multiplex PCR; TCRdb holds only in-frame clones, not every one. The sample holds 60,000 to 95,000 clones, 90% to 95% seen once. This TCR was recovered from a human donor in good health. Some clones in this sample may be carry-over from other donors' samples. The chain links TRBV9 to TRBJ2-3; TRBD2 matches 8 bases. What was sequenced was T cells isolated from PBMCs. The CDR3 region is CASSGPGGGHTDTQYF. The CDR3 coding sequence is TGTGCCAGCAGCGGGCCAGGCGGGGGGCACACAGATACGCAGTATTTT. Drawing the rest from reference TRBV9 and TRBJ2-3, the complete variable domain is DSGVTQTPKHLITATGQRVTLRCSPRSGDLSVYWYQQSLDQGLQFLIQYYNGEERAKGNILERFSAQQFPDLHSELNLSSLELGDSALYFCASSGPGGGHTDTQYFGPGTRLTVL.